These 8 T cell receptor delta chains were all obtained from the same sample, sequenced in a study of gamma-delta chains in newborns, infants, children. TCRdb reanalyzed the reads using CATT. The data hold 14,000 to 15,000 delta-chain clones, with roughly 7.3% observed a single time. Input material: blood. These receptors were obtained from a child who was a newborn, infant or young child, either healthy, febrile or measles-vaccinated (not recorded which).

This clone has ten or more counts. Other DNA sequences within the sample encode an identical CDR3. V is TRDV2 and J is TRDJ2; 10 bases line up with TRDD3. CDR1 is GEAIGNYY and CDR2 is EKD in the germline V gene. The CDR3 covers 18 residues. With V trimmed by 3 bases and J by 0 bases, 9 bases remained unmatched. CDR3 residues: CACDPVLGDPALTAQLFF. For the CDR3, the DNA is TGTGCCTGTGACCCCGTACTGGGGGATCCCGCTTTGACAGCACAACTCTTCTTT.

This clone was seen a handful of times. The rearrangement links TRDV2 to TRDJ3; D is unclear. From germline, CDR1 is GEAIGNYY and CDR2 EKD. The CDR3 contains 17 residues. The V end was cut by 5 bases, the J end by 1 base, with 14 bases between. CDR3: CACVLLLPSWDTRQMFF. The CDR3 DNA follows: TGTGCCTGTGTTCTCTTACTGCCGTCCTGGGACACCCGACAGATGTTTTTC.

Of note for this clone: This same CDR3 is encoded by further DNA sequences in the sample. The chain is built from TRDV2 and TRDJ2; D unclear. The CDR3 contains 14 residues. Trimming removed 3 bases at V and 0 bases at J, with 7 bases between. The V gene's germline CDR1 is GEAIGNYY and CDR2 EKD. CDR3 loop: CACDSLALTAQLFF. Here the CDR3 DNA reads TGTGCCTGTGACTCCTTAGCTTTGACAGCACAACTCTTCTTT.

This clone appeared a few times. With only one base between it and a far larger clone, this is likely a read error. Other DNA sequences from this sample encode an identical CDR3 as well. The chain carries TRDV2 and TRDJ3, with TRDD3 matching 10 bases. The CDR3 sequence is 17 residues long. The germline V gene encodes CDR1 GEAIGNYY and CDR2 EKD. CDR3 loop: CACDNTGGSWDTRQMFF. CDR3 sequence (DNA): TGTGCCTGTGACAATACTGGGGGATCCTGGGACACCCGACAGATGTTCTTC.

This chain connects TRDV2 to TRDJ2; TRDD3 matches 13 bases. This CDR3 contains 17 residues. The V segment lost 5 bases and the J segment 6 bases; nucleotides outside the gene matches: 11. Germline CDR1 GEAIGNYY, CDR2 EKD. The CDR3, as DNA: TGTGCCTGTGGCAACCTTCCTACTGGGGGATACGCAGCACAACTCTTCTTT. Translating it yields CACGNLPTGGYAAQLFF.

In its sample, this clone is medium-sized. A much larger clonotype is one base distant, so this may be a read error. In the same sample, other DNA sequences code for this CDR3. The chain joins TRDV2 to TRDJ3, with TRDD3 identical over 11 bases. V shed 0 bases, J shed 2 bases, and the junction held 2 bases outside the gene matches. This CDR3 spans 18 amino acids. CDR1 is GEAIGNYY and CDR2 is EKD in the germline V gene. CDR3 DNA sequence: TGTGCCTGTGACACCCTACTGGGGGATACCTGGGACACCCGACAGATGTTTTTC. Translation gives CACDTLLGDTWDTRQMFF.

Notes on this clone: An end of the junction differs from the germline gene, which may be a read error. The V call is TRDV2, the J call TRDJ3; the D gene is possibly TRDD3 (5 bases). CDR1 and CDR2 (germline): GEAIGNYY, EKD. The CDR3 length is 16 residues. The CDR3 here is CACDHPGRWGTRQMFF. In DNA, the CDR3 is TGTGCCTGTGACCACCCGGGGAGGTGGGGCACCCGACAGATGTTTTTC.

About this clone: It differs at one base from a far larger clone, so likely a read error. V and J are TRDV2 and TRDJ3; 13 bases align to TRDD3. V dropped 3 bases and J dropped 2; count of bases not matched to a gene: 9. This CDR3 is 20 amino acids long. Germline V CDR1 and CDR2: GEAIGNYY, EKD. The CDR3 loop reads CACDALLGDTSPWDTRQMFF. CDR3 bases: TGTGCCTGTGACGCCTTACTGGGGGATACGAGCCCCTGGGACACCCGACAGATGTTTTTC.